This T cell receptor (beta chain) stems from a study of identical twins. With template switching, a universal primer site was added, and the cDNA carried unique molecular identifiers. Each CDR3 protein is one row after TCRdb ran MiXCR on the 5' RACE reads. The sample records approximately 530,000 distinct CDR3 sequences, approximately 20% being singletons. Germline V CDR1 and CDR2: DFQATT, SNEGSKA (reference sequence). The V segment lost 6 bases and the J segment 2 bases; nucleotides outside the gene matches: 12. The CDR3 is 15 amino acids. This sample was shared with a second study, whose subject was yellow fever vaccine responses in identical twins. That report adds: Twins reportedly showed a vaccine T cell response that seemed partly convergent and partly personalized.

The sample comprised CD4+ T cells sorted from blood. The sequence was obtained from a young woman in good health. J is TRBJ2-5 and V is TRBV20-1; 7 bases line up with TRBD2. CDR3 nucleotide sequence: TGCAGTGCCTTCCAGCGGGGCAAAAAACAAGAGACCCAGTACTTC. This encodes CSAFQRGKKQETQYF.